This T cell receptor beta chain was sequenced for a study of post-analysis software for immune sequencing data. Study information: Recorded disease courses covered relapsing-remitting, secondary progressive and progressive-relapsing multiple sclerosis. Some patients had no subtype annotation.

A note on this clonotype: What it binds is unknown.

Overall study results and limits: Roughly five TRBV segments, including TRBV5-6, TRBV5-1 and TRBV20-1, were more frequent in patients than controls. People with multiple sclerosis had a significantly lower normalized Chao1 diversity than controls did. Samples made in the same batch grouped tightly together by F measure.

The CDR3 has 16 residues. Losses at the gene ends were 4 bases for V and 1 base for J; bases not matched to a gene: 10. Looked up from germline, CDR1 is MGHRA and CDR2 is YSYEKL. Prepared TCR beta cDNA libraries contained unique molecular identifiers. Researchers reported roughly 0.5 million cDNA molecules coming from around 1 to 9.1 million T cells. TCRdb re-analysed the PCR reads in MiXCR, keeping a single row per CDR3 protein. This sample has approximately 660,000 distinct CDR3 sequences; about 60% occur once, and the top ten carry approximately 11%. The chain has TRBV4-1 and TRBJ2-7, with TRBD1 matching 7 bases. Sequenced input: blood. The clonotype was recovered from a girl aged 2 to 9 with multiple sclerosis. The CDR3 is CASSLRPGQDSYEQYF. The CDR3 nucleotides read TGCGCCAGCAGCCTCAGACCCGGACAGGATTCCTACGAGCAGTACTTC.